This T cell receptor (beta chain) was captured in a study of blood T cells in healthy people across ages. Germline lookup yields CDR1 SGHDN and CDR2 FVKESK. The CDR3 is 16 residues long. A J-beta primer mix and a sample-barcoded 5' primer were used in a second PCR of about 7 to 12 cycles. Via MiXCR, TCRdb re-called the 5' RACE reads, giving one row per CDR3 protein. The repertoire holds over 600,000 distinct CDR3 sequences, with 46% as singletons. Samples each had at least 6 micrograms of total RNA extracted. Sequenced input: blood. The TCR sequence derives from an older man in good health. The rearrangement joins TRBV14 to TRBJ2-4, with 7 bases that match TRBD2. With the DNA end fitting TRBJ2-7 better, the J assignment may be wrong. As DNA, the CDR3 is TGTGCCAGCAGCCAAGATCTCTCCGGGGGGTTAAACGAGCAGTACTTC. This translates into CASSQDLSGGLNEQYF.